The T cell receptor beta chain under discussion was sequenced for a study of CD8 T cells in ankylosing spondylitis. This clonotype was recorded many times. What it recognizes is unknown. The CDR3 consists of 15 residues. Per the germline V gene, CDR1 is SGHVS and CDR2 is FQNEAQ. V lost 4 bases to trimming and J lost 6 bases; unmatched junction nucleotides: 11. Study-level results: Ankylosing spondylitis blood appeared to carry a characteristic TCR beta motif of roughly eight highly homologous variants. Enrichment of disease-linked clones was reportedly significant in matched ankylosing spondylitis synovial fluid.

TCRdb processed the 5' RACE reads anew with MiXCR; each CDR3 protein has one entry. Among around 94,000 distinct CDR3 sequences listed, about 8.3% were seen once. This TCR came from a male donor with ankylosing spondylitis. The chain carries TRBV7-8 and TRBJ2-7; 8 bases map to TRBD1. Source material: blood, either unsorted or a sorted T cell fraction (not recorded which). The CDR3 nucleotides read TGTGCCAGCAGCTCTTCCCAGGGGGCGCAGGTCGAGCAGTACTTC. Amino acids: CASSSSQGAQVEQYF.